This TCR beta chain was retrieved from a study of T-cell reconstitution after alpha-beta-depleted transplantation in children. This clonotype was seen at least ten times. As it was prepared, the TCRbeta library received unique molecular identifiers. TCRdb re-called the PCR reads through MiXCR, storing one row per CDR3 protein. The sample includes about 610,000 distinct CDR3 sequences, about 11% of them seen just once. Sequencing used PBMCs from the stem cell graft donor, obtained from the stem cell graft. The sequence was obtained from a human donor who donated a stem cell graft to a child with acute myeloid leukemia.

CDR3 bases: TGTGCCAGCAGCCCCGACTCTTCCGAGCAGTACTTC. Its translation is CASSPDSSEQYF. V gene TRBV7-2 combines with J gene TRBJ2-7; D not certain. The CDR3 loop spans 12 amino acids. V was shortened by 5 bases and J by 6 bases, with 11 bases between the two germline ends. Germline loops: CDR1 SGHTA, CDR2 FQGNSA.